This entry concerns a single T cell receptor beta chain. The entry originates in a study of control samples from healthy donors and cancer patients. Germline V CDR1 and CDR2: SGHTA, FQGTGA. Trimming pared 1 base from V and 10 bases from J, leaving 11 bases between. The CDR3 spans 13 residues. TCRdb's copy holds only in-frame clones and misses some; the assay was immunoSEQ multiplex PCR. The sample yields over 120,000 clones, about 91% seen once. The chain joins TRBV7-3 to TRBJ2-1; D is perhaps TRBD2 (6 bases). The TCR sequence derives from a man younger than 40 in good health. Sample: blood. The CDR3 sequence: CASSLIDGGEQFF. CDR3 sequence (DNA): TGTGCCAGCAGCTTAATTGATGGAGGGGAGCAGTTCTTC. Full variable domain (rest looked up from reference TRBV7-3 and TRBJ2-1): GAGVSQTPSNKVTEKGKYVELRCDPISGHTALYWYRQSLGQGPEFLIYFQGTGAADDSGLPNDRFFAVRPEGSVSTLKIQRTERGDSAVYLCASSLIDGGEQFFGPGTRLTVL.